This T cell receptor (beta chain) was documented in a study of blood T cell repertoires in COVID-19. Comments on this clone: Other DNA variants within this sample encode the same CDR3.

The repertoire was sequenced with immunoSEQ multiplex PCR; TCRdb's copy has only in-frame clones and lacks some. The sample holds around 250,000 clones, more than 75% seen once. Germline V gives CDR1 KGHSH, CDR2 LQKENI. V shed 2 bases and J shed 1 base, with 5 bases lying between them. CDR3 length: 13 amino acids. This chain links TRBV18 with TRBJ1-1; D unclear. Sequencing was performed on peripheral blood. The receptor was derived from a man aged 40-55 years with active or convalescent COVID-19. CDR3 DNA sequence: TGTGCCAGCTCACCATCAGAGAACACTGAAGCTTTCTTT. This encodes CASSPSENTEAFF.